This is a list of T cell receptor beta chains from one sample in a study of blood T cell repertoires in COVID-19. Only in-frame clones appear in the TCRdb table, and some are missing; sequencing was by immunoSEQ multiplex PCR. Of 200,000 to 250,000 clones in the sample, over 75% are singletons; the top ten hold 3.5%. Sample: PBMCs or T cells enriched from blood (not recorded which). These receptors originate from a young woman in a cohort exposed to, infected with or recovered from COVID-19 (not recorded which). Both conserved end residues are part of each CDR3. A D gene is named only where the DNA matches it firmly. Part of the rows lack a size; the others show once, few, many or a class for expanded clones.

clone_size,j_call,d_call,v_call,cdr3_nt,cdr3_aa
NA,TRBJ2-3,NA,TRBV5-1,TGCGCCAGCAGCTTCCGGGACAACACAGATACGCAGTATTTT,CASSFRDNTDTQYF
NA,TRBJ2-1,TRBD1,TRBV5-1,TGCGCCAGCAGCTCACAGGGGGCTAGGAATGAGCAGTTCTTC,CASSSQGARNEQFF
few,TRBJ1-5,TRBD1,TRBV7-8,TGTGCCAGCAGCTGGGACAGATTTAGCAATCAGCCCCAGCATTTT,CASSWDRFSNQPQHF
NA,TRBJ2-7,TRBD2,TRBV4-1,TGCGCCAGCAGCCAACAACGGGGGGACTACGAGCAGTACTTC,CASSQQRGDYEQYF
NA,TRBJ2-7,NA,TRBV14,TGTGCCAGCAGCCAGGGCAGAACCTACGAGCAGTACTTC,CASSQGRTYEQYF
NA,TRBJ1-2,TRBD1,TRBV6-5,TGTGCCAGCATGGACAGGGGGCGAAATTCCTATGGCTACACCTTC,CASMDRGRNSYGYTF
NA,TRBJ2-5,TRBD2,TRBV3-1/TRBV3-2,TGTGCCAGCTGCGGGGGGGCAAAAGAGACCCAGTACTTC,CASCGGAKETQYF
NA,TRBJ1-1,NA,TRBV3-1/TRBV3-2,TGTGCCAGCAGCCAAGATTATACAGAAGCTTTCTTT,CASSQDYTEAFF
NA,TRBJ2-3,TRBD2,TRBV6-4,TGTGCCAGCAGTCTGACTAGCGGGTTGGGGGCAGATACGCAGTATTTT,CASSLTSGLGADTQYF
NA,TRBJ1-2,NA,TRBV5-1,TGCGCCAGCAGCTTGGATCCCGGGTTAAACTATGGCTACACCTTC,CASSLDPGLNYGYTF
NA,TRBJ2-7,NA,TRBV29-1,TGCAGCGTGGGGGGAAGCTCCTACGAGCAGTACTTC,CSVGGSSYEQYF
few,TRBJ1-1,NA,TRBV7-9,TGTGCCAGCAGCGTCGGACAGACCAACACTGAAGCTTTCTTT,CASSVGQTNTEAFF
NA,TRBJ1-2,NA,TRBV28,TGTGCCAGCACCGCCGGGTACTATGGCTACACCTTC,CASTAGYYGYTF
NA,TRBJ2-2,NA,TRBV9,TGTGCCAGCAGCGTAGATCAGAACACCGGGGAGCTGTTTTTT,CASSVDQNTGELFF
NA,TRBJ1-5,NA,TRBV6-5,TGTGCCAGCAGTTACCAACCGGGTCCCAATCAGCCCCAGCATTTT,CASSYQPGPNQPQHF
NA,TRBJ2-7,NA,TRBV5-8,TGTGCCAGCAGTTCCCGACAGTTATTTTACGAGCAGTACTTC,CASSSRQLFYEQYF
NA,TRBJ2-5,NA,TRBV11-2,TGTGCCAGCAGTGCGTCGGGAGAGACCCAGTACTTC,CASSASGETQYF
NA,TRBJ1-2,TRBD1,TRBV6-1,TGTGCCAGCAGTGGCCCGGGACAGGGGTTGTTAGGTGGCTACACCTTC,CASSGPGQGLLGGYTF
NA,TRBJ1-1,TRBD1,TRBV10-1,TGCGCCAGCAGCGAGACTTCGACAGGGGATCTCGGGGAAGCTTTCTTT,CASSETSTGDLGEAFF
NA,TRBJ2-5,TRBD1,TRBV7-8,TGTGCCAGCAGCTTGGACAGGGTCGAGGAGACCCAGTACTTC,CASSLDRVEETQYF
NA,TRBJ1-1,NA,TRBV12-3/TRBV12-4,TGTGCCAGCAGTTTGAAGCCCGACACTGAAGCTTTCTTT,CASSLKPDTEAFF
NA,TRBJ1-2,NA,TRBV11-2,TGTGCCAGCAGCGTTACTACAGGGAACGGCTACACCTTC,CASSVTTGNGYTF
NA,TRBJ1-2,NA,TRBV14,TGTGCCAGCAGCCCCGCCCAGTATCCCTATGGCTACACCTTC,CASSPAQYPYGYTF
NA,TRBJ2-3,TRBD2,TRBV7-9,TGTGCCAGCAGCTTAAGGCTAGCGGGGGAGACTAGCACAGATACGCAGTATTTT,CASSLRLAGETSTDTQYF
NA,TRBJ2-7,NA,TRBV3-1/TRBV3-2,TGTGCCAGCAGCCATTTGGACACGGCCCTCTCCTACGAGCAGTACTTC,CASSHLDTALSYEQYF
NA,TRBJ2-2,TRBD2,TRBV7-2,TGTGCCAGCAGCTTGGTTTCGGGACTAGCGTCCGGGGAGCTGTTTTTT,CASSLVSGLASGELFF
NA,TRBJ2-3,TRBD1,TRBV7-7,TGTGCTAGCAGCTTAGGGCCAACAGGGGGGACGCAGTATTTT,CASSLGPTGGTQYF
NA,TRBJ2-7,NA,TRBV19,TGTGCCAGTAGTATTTGGGGGCCTTCCTACGAGCAGTACTTC,CASSIWGPSYEQYF
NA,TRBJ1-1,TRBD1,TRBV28,TGTGCCAGCAGTTGGGACAGGGGGAACACTGAAGCTTTCTTT,CASSWDRGNTEAFF
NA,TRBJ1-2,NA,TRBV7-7,TGTGCCAGCAGCTTAGCGCCAGGGTGTTATGGCTACACCTTC,CASSLAPGCYGYTF
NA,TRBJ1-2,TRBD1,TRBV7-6,TGTGCCAGCAGCTTAGAGGACAGGGCCTATGGCTACACCTTC,CASSLEDRAYGYTF
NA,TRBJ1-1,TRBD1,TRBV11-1,TGTGCCAGCAGCCCCCGGTACAGGGGGCGGGCTGAAGCTTTCTTT,CASSPRYRGRAEAFF
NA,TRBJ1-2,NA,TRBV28,TGTGCCAGCAGTTTGCAGTACTATGGCTACACCTTC,CASSLQYYGYTF
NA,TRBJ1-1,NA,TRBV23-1,TGCGCCAGCACTCCCCCCTTGAACACTGAAGCTTTCTTT,CASTPPLNTEAFF
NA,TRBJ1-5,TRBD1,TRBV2,TGTGCCAGCAGTGCGGGACAGGGGTATCAGCCCCAGCATTTT,CASSAGQGYQPQHF
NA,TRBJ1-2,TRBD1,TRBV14,TGTGCCAGCAGCCAAGGTGTTCACAGGGGTTCCTATGGCTACACCTTC,CASSQGVHRGSYGYTF
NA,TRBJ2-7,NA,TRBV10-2,TGCGCTTCAGGGACTCTTCTCTACGAGCAGTACTTC,CASGTLLYEQYF
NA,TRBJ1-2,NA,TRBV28,TGTGCCAGCAGTTTCCAAAACTATGGCTACACCTTC,CASSFQNYGYTF
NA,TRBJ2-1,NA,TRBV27,TGTGCCAGCAGCCCCTCCGGTGTAGGCGGGTCCAATGAGCAGTTCTTC,CASSPSGVGGSNEQFF
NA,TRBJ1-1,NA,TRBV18,TGTGCCAGCTCACCACCGGGAGGGCCGAACACTGAAGCTTTCTTT,CASSPPGGPNTEAFF
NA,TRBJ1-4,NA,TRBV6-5,TGTGCCAGCAGTTACTCCCAAACTAATGAAAAACTGTTTTTT,CASSYSQTNEKLFF
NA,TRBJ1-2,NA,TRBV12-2,TGTGCAAGTCGCTTACAGGGGGACAGGAACTATGGCTACACCTTC,CASRLQGDRNYGYTF
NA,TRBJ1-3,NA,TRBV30,TGTGCCTGGAGTGCGGGATTCGAAAACACCATATATTTT,CAWSAGFENTIYF
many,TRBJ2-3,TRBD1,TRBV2,TGTGCCAGCAGTGTGGGACAGATCACAGATACGCAGTATTTT,CASSVGQITDTQYF
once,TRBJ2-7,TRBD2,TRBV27,TGTGCCAGCAGTCCGGGACTAGCGAGCTACGAGCAGTACTTC,CASSPGLASYEQYF
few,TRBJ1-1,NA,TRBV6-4,TGTGCCAGCAGTCCTGGGGGGGCGCAAACTGAAGCTTTCTTT,CASSPGGAQTEAFF